The 3 T cell receptor beta chains reported below all come from one sample, sequenced in a study of CD8 T cells in Susac syndrome. The RNA input was roughly 0.5 to 1 ug, and it was reverse transcribed with random hexamers. TCRdb redid the calling of the immunoSEQ multiplex PCR reads with MiXCR, one entry per CDR3 protein. Counted here are roughly 200,000 distinct CDR3 sequences, 90% to 95% occurring once; the ten biggest clones make up around 0.15%. Sequenced: CD8+ T cells from PBMCs. The receptors were gathered from a human donor with multiple sclerosis.

The J gene is TRBJ2-1, the V gene TRBV7-9; the D gene is possibly TRBD1 (5 bases). Germline V gene data show CDR1 as SEHNR and CDR2 as FQNEAQ (reference sequence). Deletions cut 8 bases from V and 15 bases from J, with 17 bases between. The CDR3 is 11 residues long. As DNA, the CDR3 is TGTGCCAGCTTAAGGGGCAATTACCCGTTCTTC. This gives the protein CASLRGNYPFF.

J is TRBJ2-1 and V is TRBV5-1; no clear D gene. CDR1 is SGHRS and CDR2 is YFSETQ in the germline V gene. V lost 1 base, J lost 0 bases, and 11 bases lay in between. The CDR3 loop spans 16 amino acids. CDR3 DNA: TGCGCCAGCAGCTTGTACTGGAGAATCTCCTACAATGAGCAGTTCTTC. Amino acids: CASSLYWRISYNEQFF.

The rearrangement uses TRBV6-6 and TRBJ2-4; D may be TRBD1 (6 bases). V was shortened by 6 bases and J by 5 bases, with 11 bases between the two germline ends. The CDR3 is made up of 13 amino acids. CDR1 and CDR2 (germline): MNHNY, SVGAGI (reference sequence). The CDR3 DNA is TGTGCCAGCAGCGGGACACGGCAAAACATTCAGTACTTC. This encodes CASSGTRQNIQYF.